Below, one T cell receptor (beta chain) is given with its context. Ten or more counts support this clonotype. Its binding antigen is unknown. No clone much larger than this one lies a single base away; base qualities are absent. The germline V gene specifies SQVTM as CDR1 and ANQGSEA as CDR2. Counted from cysteine to phenylalanine, this CDR3 has 17 amino acids. The CDR3 DNA has 51 bases and is translated from base 1. Deletion took 3 bases off V and 5 bases off J, with a span of 22 bases between the germline ends. Preparation of the library involved 5' RACE. These reads were obtained on a NextSeq 500. In the TCR library protocol, a unique molecular identifier was attached to each TCR cDNA molecule so that PCR and sequencing errors could be corrected. In the source study's methods: TCR identification, UMI-based error correction and CDR3 extraction were all carried out with Decombinator tools. TCRs above a frequency of 2 per 1,000, corresponding to the top 1% of the tumor frequency distribution, were defined as expanded. Rényi diversity was computed with the R vegan package after subsampling each repertoire 100 times to 5,000 TCRs. CDR3 similarity networks were constructed using string-kernel similarity of amino acid triplets, with links drawn between CDR3s whose pairwise similarity was above 0.82. TCRdb reworked the public reads: Q25 trimming with fastp, MiXCR clone assembly, productive beta chains retained. Each CDR3 protein appears once, grouped with its most common genes and DNA. The authors' filters were not applied to this entry. The sample table contains more than 9,000 distinct CDR3 sequences; only one count was recorded for around 9.4% of them. The leading ten clones occupy about 24% of the sample.

These data originate in a study of spatial heterogeneity in lung cancer (dated by TCRdb to about 2019). About the full investigation: More beta-chain than alpha-chain transcripts were consistently detected, likely reflecting higher beta-chain transcript abundance. In the raw uncorrected reads, each unique combination of TCR and UMI appeared more than ten times on average. In non-small cell lung cancer, the study made a quantitative comparison of TCR alpha and beta repertoires among multiple tumor regions, matched nontumor lung and blood. Nonsynonymous mutation counts, determined by whole-exome sequencing of tumor tissue, were related to features of the TCR repertoire. At surgery, fewer than 250 tumor regions, almost 65 matched nontumor lung samples and some 54 PBMC samples were TCR-sequenced for both alpha and beta chains. The investigation overall reported the following: Ubiquitous expanded tumor TCRs were found in blood more often at tumor resection than at routine follow-up. Additional single-cell paired TCR alpha and beta sequencing was considered necessary to confirm, at a functional level, the hypothesis that regional TCRs recognize regional mutations.

The time point label, as the study defines it: sample taken at primary tumor resection. Without any cell sorting, TCR sequencing was performed on whole RNA extracted either from tumor and nontumor lung tissue or from cryopreserved PBMC samples. Donors were 65 to 85 patients with early-stage, untreated non-small cell lung cancer from the lung TRACERx cohort. A patient was chosen for TCR sequencing only when enough RNA was available from at least two tumor regions. This clonotype was obtained from a male donor with early-stage non-small cell lung cancer. This receptor chain uses TRBV29-1 and TRBJ2-2; the D gene assignment is ambiguous. Source: PBMCs, taken at surgery. The nucleotide sequence reads as follows: TGCAGCGTTGAGATGCTGCCGACCCACGCCGAGACCGGGGAGCTGTTTTTT. It codes for CSVEMLPTHAETGELFF.